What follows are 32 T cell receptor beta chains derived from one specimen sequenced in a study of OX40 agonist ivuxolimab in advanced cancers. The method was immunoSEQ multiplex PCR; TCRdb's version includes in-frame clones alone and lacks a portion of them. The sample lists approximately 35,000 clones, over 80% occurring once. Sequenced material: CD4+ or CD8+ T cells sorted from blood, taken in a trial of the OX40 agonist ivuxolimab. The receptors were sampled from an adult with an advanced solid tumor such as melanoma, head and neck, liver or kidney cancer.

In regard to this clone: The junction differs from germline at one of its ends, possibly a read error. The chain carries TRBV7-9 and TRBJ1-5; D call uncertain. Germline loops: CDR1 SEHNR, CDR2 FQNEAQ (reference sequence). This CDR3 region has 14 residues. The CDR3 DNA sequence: TGTGCCAGCAGGTTAGACGGATACAATCAGCCCCAGCATTTT. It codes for CASRLDGYNQPQHF.

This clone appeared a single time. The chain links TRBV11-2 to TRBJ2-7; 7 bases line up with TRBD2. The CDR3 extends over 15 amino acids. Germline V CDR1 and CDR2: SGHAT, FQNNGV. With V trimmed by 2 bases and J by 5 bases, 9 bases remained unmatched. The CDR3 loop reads CASSLSSREWHEQYF. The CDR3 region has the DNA TGTGCCAGCAGCTTAAGCTCGCGGGAGTGGCACGAGCAGTACTTC.

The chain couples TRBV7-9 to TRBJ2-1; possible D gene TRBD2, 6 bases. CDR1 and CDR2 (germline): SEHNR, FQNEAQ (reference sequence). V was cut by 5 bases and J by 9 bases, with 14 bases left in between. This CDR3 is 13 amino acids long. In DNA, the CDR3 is TGTGCCAGCAGCCACCCGGCGGGGAGTGAGCAGTTCTTC. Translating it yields CASSHPAGSEQFF.

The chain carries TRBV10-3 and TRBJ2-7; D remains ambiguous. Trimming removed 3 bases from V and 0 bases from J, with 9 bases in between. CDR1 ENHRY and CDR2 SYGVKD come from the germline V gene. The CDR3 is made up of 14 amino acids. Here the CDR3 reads CAISEQSPSYEQYF. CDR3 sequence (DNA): TGTGCCATCAGTGAACAATCGCCCTCCTACGAGCAGTACTTC.

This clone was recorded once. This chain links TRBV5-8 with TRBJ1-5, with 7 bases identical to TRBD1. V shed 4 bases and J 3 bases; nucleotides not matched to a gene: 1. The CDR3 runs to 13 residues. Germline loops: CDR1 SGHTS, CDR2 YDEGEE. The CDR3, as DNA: TGTGCCAGCAGCGGGACAGACAATCAGCCCCAGCATTTT. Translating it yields CASSGTDNQPQHF.

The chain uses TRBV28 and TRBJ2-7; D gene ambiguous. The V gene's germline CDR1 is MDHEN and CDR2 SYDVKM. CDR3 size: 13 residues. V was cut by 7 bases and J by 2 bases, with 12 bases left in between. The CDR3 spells CASTPSRTYEQYF. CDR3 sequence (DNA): TGTGCCAGCACCCCGAGCAGAACCTACGAGCAGTACTTC.

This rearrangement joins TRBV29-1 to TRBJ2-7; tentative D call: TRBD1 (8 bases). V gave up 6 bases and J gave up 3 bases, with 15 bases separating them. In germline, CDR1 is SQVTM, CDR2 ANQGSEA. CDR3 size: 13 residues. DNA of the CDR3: TGCAGCGTCACCTACAGGGGGGGCTACGAGCAGTACTTC. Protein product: CSVTYRGGYEQYF.

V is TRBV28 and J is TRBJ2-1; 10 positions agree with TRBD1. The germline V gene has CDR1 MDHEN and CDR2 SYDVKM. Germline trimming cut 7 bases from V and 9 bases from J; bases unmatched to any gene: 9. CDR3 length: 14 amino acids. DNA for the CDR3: TGTGCCAGCACAAGGACAGGGGGGAACGTTGAGCAGTTCTTC. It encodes CASTRTGGNVEQFF.

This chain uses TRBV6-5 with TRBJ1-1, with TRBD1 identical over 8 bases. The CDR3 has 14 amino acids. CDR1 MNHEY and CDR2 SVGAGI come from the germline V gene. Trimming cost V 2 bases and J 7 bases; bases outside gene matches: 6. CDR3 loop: CASSYLGQGGEAFF. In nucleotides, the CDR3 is TGTGCCAGCAGTTACCTCGGACAGGGAGGTGAAGCTTTCTTT.

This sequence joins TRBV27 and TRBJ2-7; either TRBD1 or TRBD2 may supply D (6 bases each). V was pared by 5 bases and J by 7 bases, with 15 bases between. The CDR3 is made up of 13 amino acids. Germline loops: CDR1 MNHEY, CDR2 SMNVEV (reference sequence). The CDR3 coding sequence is TGTGCCAGCAGTCCTTCTGGGGGGCCTGAGCAGTACTTC. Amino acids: CASSPSGGPEQYF.

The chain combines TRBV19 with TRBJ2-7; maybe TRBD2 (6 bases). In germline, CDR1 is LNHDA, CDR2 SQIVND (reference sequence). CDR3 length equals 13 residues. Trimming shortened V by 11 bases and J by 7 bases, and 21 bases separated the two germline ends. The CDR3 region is CAAKAVGGGEQYF. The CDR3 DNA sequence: TGTGCCGCCAAAGCCGTGGGAGGAGGAGAGCAGTACTTC.

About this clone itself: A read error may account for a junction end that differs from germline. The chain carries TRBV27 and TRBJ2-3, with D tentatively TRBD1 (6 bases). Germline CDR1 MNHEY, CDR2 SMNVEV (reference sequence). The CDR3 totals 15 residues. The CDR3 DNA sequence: TGTGCCAGTAGTTCGGGACACTCCACCCCAGATACGCAGTATTTT. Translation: CASSSGHSTPDTQYF.

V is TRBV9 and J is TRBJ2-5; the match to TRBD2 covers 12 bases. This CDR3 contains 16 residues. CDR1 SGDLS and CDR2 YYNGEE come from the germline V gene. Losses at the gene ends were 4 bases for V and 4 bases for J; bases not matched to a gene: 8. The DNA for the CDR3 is TGTGCCAGCAGCCGACTAGCGGGAGATTCTCGAGAGACCCAGTACTTC. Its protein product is CASSRLAGDSRETQYF.

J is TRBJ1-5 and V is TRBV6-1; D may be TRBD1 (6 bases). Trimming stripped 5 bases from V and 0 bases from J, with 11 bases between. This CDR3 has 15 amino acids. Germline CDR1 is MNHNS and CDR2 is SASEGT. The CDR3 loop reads CASSSRQDSNQPQHF. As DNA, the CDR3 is TGTGCCAGCAGTTCTCGACAGGATAGCAATCAGCCCCAGCATTTT.

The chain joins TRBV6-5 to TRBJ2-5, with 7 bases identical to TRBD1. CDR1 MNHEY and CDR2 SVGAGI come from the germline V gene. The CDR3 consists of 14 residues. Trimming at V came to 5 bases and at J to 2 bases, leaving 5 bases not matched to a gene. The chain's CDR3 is CASSDMGQQETQYF. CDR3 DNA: TGTGCCAGCAGTGATATGGGACAGCAAGAGACCCAGTACTTC.

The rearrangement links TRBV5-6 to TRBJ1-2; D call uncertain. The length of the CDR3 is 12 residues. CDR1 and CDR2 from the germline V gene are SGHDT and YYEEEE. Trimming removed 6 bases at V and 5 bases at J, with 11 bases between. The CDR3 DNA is TGTGCCAGCATGGAGGCCACGTATGGCTACACCTTC. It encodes CASMEATYGYTF.

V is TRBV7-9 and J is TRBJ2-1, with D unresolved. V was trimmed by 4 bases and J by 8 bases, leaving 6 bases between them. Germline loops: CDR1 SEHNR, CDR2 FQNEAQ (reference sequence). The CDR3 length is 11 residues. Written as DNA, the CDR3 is TGTGCCAGCAGCTCCCCGGATGAGCAGTTCTTC. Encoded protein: CASSSPDEQFF.

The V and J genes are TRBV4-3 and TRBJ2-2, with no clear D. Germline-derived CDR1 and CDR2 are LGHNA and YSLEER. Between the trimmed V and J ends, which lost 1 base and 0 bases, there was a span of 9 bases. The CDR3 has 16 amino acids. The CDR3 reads CASSQAPEANTGELFF. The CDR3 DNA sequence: TGCGCCAGCAGCCAAGCTCCAGAAGCGAACACCGGGGAGCTGTTTTTT.

CDR3 sequence (DNA): TGTGCCAGCAGCTCCCCGACAGGCCTCGACCAGTACTTC. It translates to CASSSPTGLDQYF. The chain is built from TRBV9 and TRBJ2-5, with D possibly TRBD1 on 6 matching bases. Looked up from germline, CDR1 is SGDLS and CDR2 is YYNGEE. V gave up 4 bases and J gave up 10 bases, with 17 bases separating them. The CDR3 is made up of 13 amino acids.

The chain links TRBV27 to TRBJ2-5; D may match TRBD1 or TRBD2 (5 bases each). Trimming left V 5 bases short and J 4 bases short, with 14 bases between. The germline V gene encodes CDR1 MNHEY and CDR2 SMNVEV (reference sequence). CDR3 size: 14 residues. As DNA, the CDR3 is TGTGCCAGCAGTATCGGGACCCGGGGAGAGACCCAGTACTTC. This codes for CASSIGTRGETQYF.

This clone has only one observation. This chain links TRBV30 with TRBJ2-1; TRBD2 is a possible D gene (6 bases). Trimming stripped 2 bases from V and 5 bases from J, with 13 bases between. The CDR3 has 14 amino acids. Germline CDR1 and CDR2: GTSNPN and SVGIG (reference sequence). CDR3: CAWSFGEVHNEQFF. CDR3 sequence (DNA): TGTGCCTGGAGTTTCGGGGAGGTCCACAATGAGCAGTTCTTC.

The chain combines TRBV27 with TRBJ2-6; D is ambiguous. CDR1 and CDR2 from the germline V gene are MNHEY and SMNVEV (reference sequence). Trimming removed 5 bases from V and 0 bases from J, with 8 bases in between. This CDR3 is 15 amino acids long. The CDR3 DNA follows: TGTGCCAGCAGTCCGGACGGCTCTGGGGCCAACGTCCTGACTTTC. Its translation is CASSPDGSGANVLTF.

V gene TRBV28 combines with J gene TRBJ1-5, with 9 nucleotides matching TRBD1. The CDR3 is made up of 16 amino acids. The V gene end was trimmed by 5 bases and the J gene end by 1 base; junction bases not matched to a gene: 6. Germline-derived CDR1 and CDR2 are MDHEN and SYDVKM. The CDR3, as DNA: TGTGCCAGCAGTCCGTTGGGGACAGGGAGCAATCAGCCCCAGCATTTT. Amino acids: CASSPLGTGSNQPQHF.

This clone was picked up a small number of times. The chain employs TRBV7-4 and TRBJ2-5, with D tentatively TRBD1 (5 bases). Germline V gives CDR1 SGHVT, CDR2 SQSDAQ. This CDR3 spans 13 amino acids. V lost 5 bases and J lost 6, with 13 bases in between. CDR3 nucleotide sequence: TGTGCCAGCAGCAAAGGACATGAAAAGACCCAGTACTTC. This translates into CASSKGHEKTQYF.

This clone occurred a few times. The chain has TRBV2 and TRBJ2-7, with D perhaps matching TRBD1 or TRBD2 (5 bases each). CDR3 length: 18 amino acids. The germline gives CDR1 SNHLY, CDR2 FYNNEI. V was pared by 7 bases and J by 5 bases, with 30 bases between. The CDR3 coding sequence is TGTGCCAGCAACTTAGACCCAATCGAAACCACCCAGGGAGACGAGCAGTACTTC. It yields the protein CASNLDPIETTQGDEQYF.

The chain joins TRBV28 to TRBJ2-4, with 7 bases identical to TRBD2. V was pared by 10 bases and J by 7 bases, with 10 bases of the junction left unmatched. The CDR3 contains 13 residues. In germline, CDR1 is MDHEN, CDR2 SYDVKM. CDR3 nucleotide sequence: TGTGCCACAACCGGGTGGCGGGAGAACATTCAGTACTTC. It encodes CATTGWRENIQYF.

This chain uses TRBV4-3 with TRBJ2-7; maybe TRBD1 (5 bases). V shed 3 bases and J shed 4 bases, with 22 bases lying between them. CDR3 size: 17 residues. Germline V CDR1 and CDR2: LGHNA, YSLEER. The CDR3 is CASSHATQGVGYYEQYF. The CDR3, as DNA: TGCGCCAGCAGCCACGCTACCCAGGGCGTAGGTTATTACGAGCAGTACTTC.

The CDR3 reads CSVGLAVYNEQFF. The DNA of the CDR3 is TGCAGCGTGGGACTAGCGGTTTACAATGAGCAGTTCTTC. This chain links TRBV29-1 with TRBJ2-1; TRBD2 matches at 11 bases. The CDR3 runs to 13 residues. After removal of 6 bases from V and 4 bases from J, the junction contained 2 bases not matched to a gene. Germline-derived CDR1 and CDR2 are SQVTM and ANQGSEA.

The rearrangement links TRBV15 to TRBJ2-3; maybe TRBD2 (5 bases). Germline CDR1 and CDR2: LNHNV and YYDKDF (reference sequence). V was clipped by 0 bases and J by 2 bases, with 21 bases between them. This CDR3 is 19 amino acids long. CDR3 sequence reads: CATSRDKLRGSPSTDTQYF. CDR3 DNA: TGTGCCACCAGCAGAGATAAATTACGTGGGAGCCCCTCCACAGATACGCAGTATTTT.

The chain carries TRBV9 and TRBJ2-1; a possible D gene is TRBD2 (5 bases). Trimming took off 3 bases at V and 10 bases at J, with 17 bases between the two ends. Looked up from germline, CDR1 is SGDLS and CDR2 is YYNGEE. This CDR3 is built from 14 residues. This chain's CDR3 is CASSAEGEVEEQFF. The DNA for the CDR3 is TGTGCCAGCAGCGCCGAGGGTGAGGTAGAGGAGCAGTTCTTC.

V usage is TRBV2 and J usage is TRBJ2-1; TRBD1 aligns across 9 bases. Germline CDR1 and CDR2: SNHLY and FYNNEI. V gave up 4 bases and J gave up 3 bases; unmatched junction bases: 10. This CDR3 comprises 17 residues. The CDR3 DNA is TGTGCCAGCAGTGTCAATTACGGGACAGGGCACTACAATGAGCAGTTCTTC. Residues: CASSVNYGTGHYNEQFF. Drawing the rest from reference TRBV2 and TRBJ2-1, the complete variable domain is EPEVTQTPSHQVTQMGQEVILRCVPISNHLYFYWYRQILGQKVEFLVSFYNNEISEKSEIFDDQFSVERPDGSNFTLKIRSTKLEDSAMYFCASSVNYGTGHYNEQFFGPGTRLTVL.

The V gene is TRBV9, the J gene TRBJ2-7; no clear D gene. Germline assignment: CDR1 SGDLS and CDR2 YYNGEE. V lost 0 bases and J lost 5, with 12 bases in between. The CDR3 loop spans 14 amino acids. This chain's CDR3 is CASSVGARTHEQYF. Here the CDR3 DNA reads TGTGCCAGCAGCGTAGGGGCTCGCACGCACGAGCAGTACTTC.